This paragraph reports one T cell receptor (beta chain). The protocol was immunoSEQ multiplex PCR, while the TCRdb copy is restricted to in-frame clones and leaves out a portion. Altogether fewer than 400,000 clones are present, 86% being singletons, with the ten largest covering about 0.8%. These data originate in a study of cytomegalovirus exposure and HLA in healthy donors. The germline V gene has CDR1 SGDLS and CDR2 YYNGEE. CDR3 length: 15 amino acids. Trimming removed 4 bases at V and 8 bases at J, with 22 bases between. Source material: PBMCs. The receptor was derived from a woman between 18 and 30 years old in good health and CMV-seronegative. The V and J genes are TRBV9 and TRBJ2-7, with D tentatively TRBD1 (6 bases). CDR3 sequence (DNA): TGTGCCAGCAGCCCCCGGGACACCCCACCAGGCAAGCAGTACTTC. Translating it yields CASSPRDTPPGKQYF.